The 7 T cell receptor beta chains below come from one sample, sequenced in a study of PD-1 blockade in classical Hodgkin lymphoma. Assay used: immunoSEQ multiplex PCR; TCRdb lists only in-frame clones, some missing. The sample consists of about 25,000 clones, 75% to 90% of them appearing once. Time point noted: cycle 4 day 1 (C4D1), after five to seven weeks of nivolumab. Each patient's relapse followed autologous stem cell transplantation, and brentuximab vedotin exposure varied. Magnetic negative selection was used to purify CD4+ T cells from thawed PBMCs. Here the sequenced sample was CD4+ T cells from blood, taken before the fourth cycle of nivolumab. The source is a human donor with classical Hodgkin lymphoma.

This chain links TRBV5-5 with TRBJ2-5; TRBD2 is a possible D gene (6 bases). V was shortened by 7 bases and J by 6 bases, with 16 bases between the two germline ends. CDR3 length: 13 amino acids. Germline V gives CDR1 SGHKS, CDR2 YYEKEE (reference sequence). CDR3 DNA: TGTGCCAGCGGCCTCGGAGGGTCCAAGACCCAGTACTTC. It specifies CASGLGGSKTQYF.

V usage is TRBV9 and J usage is TRBJ2-1; 16 positions match TRBD2. The CDR3 has 17 residues. V lost 2 bases, J lost 7 bases, and 6 bases stayed unmatched. Germline CDR1 SGDLS, CDR2 YYNGEE. CDR3 DNA: TGTGCCAGCAGCGTGGGGACTAGCGGGGGGGCCCTAAATGAGCAGTTCTTC. Translated, it gives CASSVGTSGGALNEQFF.

V and J are TRBV7-2 and TRBJ1-1; no definite D call. Trimming removed 1 base from V and 5 bases from J, with 8 bases in between. The CDR3 contains 13 residues. Germline CDR1 is SGHTA and CDR2 is FQGNSA. The CDR3 region has the DNA TGTGCCAGCAGCTTAGTTTCTGAGACTGAAGCTTTCTTT. Its protein is CASSLVSETEAFF.

This chain joins TRBV7-2 and TRBJ2-7; unclear D gene. Between the trimmed V and J ends, which lost 0 bases and 6 bases, there was a span of 6 bases. The CDR3 sequence is 12 residues long. Germline CDR1 reads SGHTA; CDR2 reads FQGNSA. CDR3 region: CASSLASAEQYF. The CDR3, as DNA: TGTGCCAGCAGCTTAGCGAGTGCCGAGCAGTACTTC.

The V call is TRBV10-3, the J call TRBJ1-2; D not resolved. In germline, CDR1 is ENHRY, CDR2 SYGVKD. V lost 2 bases, J lost 0 bases, and 13 bases lay in between. CDR3 size: 16 residues. CDR3 sequence: CAISEETPRANYGYTF. CDR3 nucleotides: TGTGCCATCAGTGAGGAGACACCCCGGGCTAACTATGGCTACACCTTC.

This clone was observed once. The genes are TRBV5-1 and TRBJ2-3; possibly TRBD1 for D (6 bases). The CDR3 totals 14 residues. V lost 4 bases, J lost 5 bases, and 14 bases lay in between. Germline-derived CDR1 and CDR2 are SGHRS and YFSETQ. Here the CDR3 reads CASSRQDAGDTQYF. CDR3 nucleotide sequence: TGCGCCAGCAGCAGACAGGACGCGGGAGATACGCAGTATTTT.

The chain couples TRBV30 to TRBJ1-6; D is perhaps TRBD1 (6 bases). Trimming left V 3 bases short and J 8 bases short, with 23 bases between. Germline CDR1 reads GTSNPN; CDR2 reads SVGIG (reference sequence). This CDR3 has 17 residues. CDR3 residues: CAWRLGGGGFAYSPLHF. In DNA form, the CDR3 reads TGTGCCTGGAGGCTAGGAGGAGGGGGTTTCGCTTATTCACCCCTCCACTTT.